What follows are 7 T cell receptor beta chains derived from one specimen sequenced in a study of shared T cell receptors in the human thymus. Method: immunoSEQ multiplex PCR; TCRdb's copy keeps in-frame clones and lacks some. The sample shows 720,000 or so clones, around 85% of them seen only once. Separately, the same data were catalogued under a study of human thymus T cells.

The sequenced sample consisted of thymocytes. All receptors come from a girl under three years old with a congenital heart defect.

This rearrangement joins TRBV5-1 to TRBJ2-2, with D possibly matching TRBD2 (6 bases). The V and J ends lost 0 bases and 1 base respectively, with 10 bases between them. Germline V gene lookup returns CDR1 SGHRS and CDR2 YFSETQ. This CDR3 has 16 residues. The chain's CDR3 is CASSLGQGLNTGELFF. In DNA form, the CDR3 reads TGCGCCAGCAGCTTGGGGCAGGGACTGAACACCGGGGAGCTGTTTTTT.

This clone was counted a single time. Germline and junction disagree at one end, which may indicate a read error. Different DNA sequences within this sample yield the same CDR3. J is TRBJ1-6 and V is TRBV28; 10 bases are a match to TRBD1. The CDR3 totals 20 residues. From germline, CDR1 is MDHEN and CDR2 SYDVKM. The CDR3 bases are TGTGCCAGCACCAACTTCGGGACAGGGGTAAACTCTCTCTATAATTCCCCCCTCCACTTT. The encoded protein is CASTNFGTGVNSLYNSPLHF.

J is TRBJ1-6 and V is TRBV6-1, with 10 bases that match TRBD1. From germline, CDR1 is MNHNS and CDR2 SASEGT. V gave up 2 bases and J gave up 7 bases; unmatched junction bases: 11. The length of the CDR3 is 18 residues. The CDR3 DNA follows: TGTGCCAGCAGTGAATCCCGGGGCCGGGACAGGGGAAATTCACCCCTCCACTTT. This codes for CASSESRGRDRGNSPLHF.

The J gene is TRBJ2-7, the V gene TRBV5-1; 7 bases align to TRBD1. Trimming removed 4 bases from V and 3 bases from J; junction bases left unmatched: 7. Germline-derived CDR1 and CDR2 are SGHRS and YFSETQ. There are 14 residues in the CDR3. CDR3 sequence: CASSLRTGYYEQYF. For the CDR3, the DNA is TGCGCCAGCAGCCTGCGGACAGGCTACTACGAGCAGTACTTC.

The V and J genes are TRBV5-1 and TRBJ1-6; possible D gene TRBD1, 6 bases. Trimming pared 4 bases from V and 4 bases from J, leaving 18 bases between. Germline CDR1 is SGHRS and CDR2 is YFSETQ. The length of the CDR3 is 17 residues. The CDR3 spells CASSPAPGETYNSPLHF. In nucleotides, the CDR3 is TGCGCCAGCAGCCCGGCTCCAGGGGAAACTTATAATTCACCCCTCCACTTT.

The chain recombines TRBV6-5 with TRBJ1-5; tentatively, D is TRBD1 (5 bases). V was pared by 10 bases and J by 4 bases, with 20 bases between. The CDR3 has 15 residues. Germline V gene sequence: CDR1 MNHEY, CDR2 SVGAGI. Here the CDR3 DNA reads TGTGCCACCCAGGCGGGGGGTAATCTAAATCAGCCCCAGCATTTT. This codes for CATQAGGNLNQPQHF.

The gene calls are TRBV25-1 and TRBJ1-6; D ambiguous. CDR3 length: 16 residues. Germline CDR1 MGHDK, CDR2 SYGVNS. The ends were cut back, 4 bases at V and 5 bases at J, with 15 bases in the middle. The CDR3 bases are TGTGCCAGCAGTGGAGGGAGACCGTGGAATAATTCACCCCTCCACTTT. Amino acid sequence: CASSGGRPWNNSPLHF.